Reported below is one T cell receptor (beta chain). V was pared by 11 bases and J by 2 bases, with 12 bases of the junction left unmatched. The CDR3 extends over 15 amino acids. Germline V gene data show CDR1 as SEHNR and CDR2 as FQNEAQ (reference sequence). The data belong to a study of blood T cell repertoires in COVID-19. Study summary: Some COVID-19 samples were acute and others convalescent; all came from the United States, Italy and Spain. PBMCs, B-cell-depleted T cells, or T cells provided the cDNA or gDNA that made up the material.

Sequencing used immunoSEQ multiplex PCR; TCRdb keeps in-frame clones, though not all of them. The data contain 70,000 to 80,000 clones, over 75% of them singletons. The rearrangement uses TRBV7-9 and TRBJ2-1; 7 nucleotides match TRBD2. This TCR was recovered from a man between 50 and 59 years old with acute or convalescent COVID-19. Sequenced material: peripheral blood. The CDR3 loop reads CAVSSGIPTYNEQFF. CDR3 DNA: TGTGCCGTCTCTAGCGGAATCCCAACCTACAATGAGCAGTTCTTC. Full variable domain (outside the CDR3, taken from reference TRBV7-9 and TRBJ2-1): DTGVSQNPRHKITKRGQNVTFRCDPISEHNRLYWYRQTLGQGPEFLTYFQNEAQLEKSRLLSDRFSAERPKGSFSTLEIQRTEQGDSAMYLCAVSSGIPTYNEQFFGPGTRLTVL.